What follows are 18 T cell receptor beta chains derived from one specimen sequenced in a study of blood T cell repertoires in COVID-19. The data were produced by immunoSEQ multiplex PCR, yet TCRdb's version contains in-frame clones alone and is incomplete. Among roughly 190,000 clones listed, roughly four fifths were seen once. The sample consisted of peripheral blood. All receptors come from a man younger than 40 with active or convalescent COVID-19.

The table lists this clone with a count of one. The chain recombines TRBV6-1 with TRBJ1-6; the D gene is possibly TRBD1 (5 bases). Trimming shortened V by 3 bases and J by 0 bases, and 12 bases separated the two germline ends. Germline V gene data show CDR1 as MNHNS and CDR2 as SASEGT. The CDR3 has 17 amino acids. The CDR3 is CASSDLQGSSYNSPLHF. The CDR3 bases are TGTGCCAGCAGTGACCTTCAGGGCAGCTCCTATAATTCACCCCTCCACTTT.

The DNA of the CDR3 is TGTGCCAGCTCTTCAAGGCCCCCGGGACAGCTGAACACTGAAGCTTTCTTT. Residues: CASSSRPPGQLNTEAFF. The V gene is TRBV18, the J gene TRBJ1-1, with 7 bases fitting TRBD1. The ends lost 6 bases at V and 0 bases at J; junction bases unmatched: 13. CDR1 is KGHSH, CDR2 LQKENI, per germline. The CDR3 covers 17 residues.

The V call is TRBV2, the J call TRBJ2-7; D is unresolved. CDR1 is SNHLY, CDR2 FYNNEI, per germline. Trimming took off 3 bases at V and 4 bases at J, with 10 bases between the two ends. CDR3 length: 13 residues. CDR3 bases: TGTGCCAGCAGTGACCGTCAGATATACGAGCAGTACGTC. Translated: CASSDRQIYEQYV.

The CDR3 DNA reads TGCGCCAGCAGGGGACAACTTAACACTGAAGCTTTCTTT. This sequence encodes CASRGQLNTEAFF. The J gene is TRBJ1-1, the V gene TRBV10-1, with a weak D call TRBD1 (6 bases). The CDR3 runs 13 residues. Trimming cost V 6 bases and J 2 bases, with 10 bases left between them. Germline V gene data show CDR1 as WNHNN and CDR2 as SYGVQD (reference sequence).

This rearrangement joins TRBV30 to TRBJ2-3, with D perhaps matching TRBD2 (6 bases). V was shortened by 2 bases and J by 0 bases, with 18 bases between the two germline ends. The germline V gene has CDR1 GTSNPN and CDR2 SVGIG (reference sequence). This CDR3 has 17 residues. This chain's CDR3 is CAWSPPWGSGSTDTQYF. CDR3 in DNA: TGTGCCTGGAGTCCCCCGTGGGGGAGCGGGAGCACAGATACGCAGTATTTT. The full variable domain, with the rest looked up from reference TRBV30 and TRBJ2-3, is SQTIHQWPATLVQPVGSPLSLECTVEGTSNPNLYWYRQAAGRGLQLLFYSVGIGQISSEVPQNLSASRPQDRQFILSSKKLLLSDSGFYLCAWSPPWGSGSTDTQYFGPGTRLTVL.

The CDR3 here is CASGAVSYNEQFF. The CDR3, as DNA: TGTGCCAGTGGGGCGGTCTCCTACAATGAGCAGTTCTTC. The chain combines TRBV13 with TRBJ2-1; tentatively, D is TRBD1 (5 bases). Germline CDR1 and CDR2: PRHDT and FYEKMQ (reference sequence). Trimming cost V 9 bases and J 0 bases, with 9 bases left between them. The CDR3 sequence is 13 residues long.

The rearrangement links TRBV3-1 (or the pseudogene TRBV3-2) to TRBJ1-5, with D unclear. The CDR3 covers 15 residues. Trimming removed 4 bases at V and 3 bases at J, with 13 bases between. Germline V lookup: CDR1 LGHDT, CDR2 YNNKEL (reference sequence). The CDR3 nucleotides read TGTGCCAGCAGCCCGGGTCCGGGAGTCAATCAGCCCCAGCATTTT. Its protein is CASSPGPGVNQPQHF.

The chain uses TRBV9 and TRBJ2-3; D is perhaps TRBD2 (5 bases). Germline V gene lookup returns CDR1 SGDLS and CDR2 YYNGEE. CDR3 length: 15 residues. The V gene lost 0 bases and the J gene lost 2 bases, with 10 bases spanning the gap. The CDR3 loop reads CASSVAGRATDTQYF. DNA of the CDR3: TGTGCCAGCAGCGTAGCTGGGCGGGCCACAGATACGCAGTATTTT.

This clone showed up just a few times. The chain links TRBV2 to TRBJ1-6; 7 nucleotides match TRBD1. CDR1 is SNHLY, CDR2 FYNNEI, per germline. The CDR3 sequence is 14 residues long. Unmatched junction bases numbered 3, after V lost 4 bases and J lost 6 bases. This CDR3 reads CASSGGTANSPLHF. The CDR3 nucleotides are TGTGCCAGCAGTGGGGGGACAGCTAATTCACCCCTCCACTTT.

The V and J genes are TRBV10-1 and TRBJ2-1, with TRBD2 matching over 15 bases. The trim removed 3 bases at V and 4 bases at J, leaving 1 base unmatched. This CDR3 is built from 16 residues. Germline CDR1 and CDR2: WNHNN and SYGVQD (reference sequence). The DNA of the CDR3 is TGCGCCAGCAGTGAAGGGACTAGCGGGGGGTACAATGAGCAGTTCTTC. Protein sequence: CASSEGTSGGYNEQFF.

This clone was detected a few times. The CDR3 reads CASNPAGWYQETQYF. CDR3 nucleotides: TGTGCCAGCAACCCCGCCGGGTGGTACCAAGAGACCCAGTACTTC. This chain links TRBV2 with TRBJ2-5; D unclear. CDR3 length equals 15 residues. V gave up 7 bases and J gave up 0 bases, with 15 bases separating them. The germline V gene encodes CDR1 SNHLY and CDR2 FYNNEI.

This clone is deemed medium-sized. The sample carries other DNA sequences with the same CDR3. This chain uses TRBV11-3 with TRBJ2-3; 7 nucleotides align to TRBD1. The V gene end was trimmed by 0 bases and the J gene end by 1 base; junction bases not matched to a gene: 1. Germline loops: CDR1 SGHNT, CDR2 YENEEA. CDR3 length: 15 amino acids. CDR3 DNA sequence: TGTGCCAGCAGCTTAGAGGGGACAGGCACAGATACGCAGTATTTT. Translation: CASSLEGTGTDTQYF.

This rearrangement joins TRBV25-1 to TRBJ2-1; 9 bases are a match to TRBD2. The CDR3 consists of 17 residues. Germline V gene sequence: CDR1 MGHDK, CDR2 SYGVNS. Trimming took 4 bases from V and 10 from J; bases not matched to a gene: 17. In DNA, the CDR3 is TGTGCCAGCAGTGGCATGACCGGGACTAGCTTCAGGCGGGAGCAGTTCTTC. This translates into CASSGMTGTSFRREQFF.

This chain uses TRBV6-6 with TRBJ2-5, with a tentative D call TRBD1 (6 bases). Between the trimmed V and J ends, which lost 11 bases and 3 bases, there was a span of 16 bases. The germline CDR1 and CDR2 sequences are MNHNY and SVGAGI (reference sequence). This CDR3 has 13 amino acids. The CDR3: CAGQGSTKETQYF. In DNA, the CDR3 is TGTGCCGGGCAGGGGAGCACCAAAGAGACCCAGTACTTC.

CDR3 protein: CASSLFHSTGLRKLFF. CDR3 sequence (DNA): TGTGCCAGCAGCTTATTTCACTCGACAGGGTTGCGAAAACTGTTTTTT. The chain employs TRBV7-9 and TRBJ1-4; 7 positions match TRBD1. V lost 2 bases and J lost 10; bases outside the gene matches: 13. This CDR3 is 16 amino acids long. CDR1 is SEHNR, CDR2 FQNEAQ, per germline (reference sequence).

The rearrangement uses TRBV6-4 and TRBJ2-7; D remains unclear. The CDR3 runs 14 residues. V gave up 2 bases and J gave up 0 bases, with 8 bases separating them. The V gene's germline CDR1 is MRHNA and CDR2 SNTAGT. The CDR3 DNA is TGTGCCAGCAGTGACCAGTTTACCTCCTACGAGCAGTACGTC. It specifies CASSDQFTSYEQYV.

The chain couples TRBV28 to TRBJ2-1; D may be TRBD1 (6 bases). V was shortened by 7 bases and J by 12 bases, with 22 bases between the two germline ends. Germline assignment: CDR1 MDHEN and CDR2 SYDVKM. CDR3 size: 14 residues. CDR3 region: CASTTTLSGVGQFF. The CDR3 region has the DNA TGTGCCAGCACCACGACTTTATCAGGGGTCGGGCAGTTCTTC.

The chain has TRBV9 and TRBJ2-3; D is perhaps TRBD2 (5 bases). This CDR3 comprises 16 residues. Germline V gene data show CDR1 as SGDLS and CDR2 as YYNGEE. The V end lost 0 bases, the J end lost 5 bases, and 16 bases lay between the germline ends. In DNA form, the CDR3 reads TGTGCCAGCAGCGTAGTCCCGGGAACACTAGGAGATACGCAGTATTTT. Amino acid sequence: CASSVVPGTLGDTQYF.